Below, 15 T cell receptor beta chains from the same sample are listed, as sequenced in a study of CD4 T cells in relation to SARS-CoV-2 and coronaviruses (TCRdb year 2021). No antigen has been assigned to these receptors. Library method: the immunoSEQ multiplex PCR assay. This immuneACCESS table, as held by TCRdb, lists in-frame sequences with V and J called but not all clones. Of the missing ones, under half trace to an unresolved V gene in checked studies; the others have no known cause. The sample records about 41,000 clones, 82% of which are singletons. The ten biggest clones cover more than 3.5% of the sample. Sequenced: naive CD4+ T cells from PBMCs, cultured in vitro. The cell subset or site label of this sample denotes: naive CD4+ T cells isolated by negative enrichment. The receptors shown here come from an adult with COVID-19.

This rearrangement joins TRBV6-5 to TRBJ1-1; D is undetermined. V lost 2 bases and J 3 bases, leaving 7 bases between the germline ends. Germline V lookup: CDR1 MNHEY, CDR2 SVGAGI. The CDR3 totals 13 residues. CDR3 amino acids: CASSYVGDTEAFF. In DNA form, the CDR3 reads TGTGCCAGCAGTTACGTCGGAGACACTGAAGCTTTCTTT.

J is TRBJ2-5 and V is TRBV5-6; tentative D call: TRBD2 (6 bases). The ends were cut back, 6 bases at V and 6 bases at J, with 15 bases in the middle. CDR1 is SGHDT and CDR2 is YYEEEE in the germline V gene. CDR3 size: 13 residues. This chain's CDR3 is CASTPGVGKTQYF. Here the CDR3 DNA reads TGTGCCAGCACCCCGGGGGTGGGGAAGACCCAGTACTTC.

The chain links TRBV30 to TRBJ1-5, with D hard to call. CDR1 and CDR2 from the germline V gene are GTSNPN and SVGIG (reference sequence). CDR3 length: 13 amino acids. V was pared by 1 base and J by 4 bases, with 8 bases between. CDR3 nucleotide sequence: TGTGCCTGGAGTGACACGATAAATCAGCCCCAGCATTTT. Its protein is CAWSDTINQPQHF.

J is TRBJ2-5 and V is TRBV7-2; 8 bases are shared with TRBD2. The ends lost 2 bases at V and 1 base at J; junction bases unmatched: 12. The CDR3 runs to 18 residues. In germline, CDR1 is SGHTA, CDR2 FQGNSA. CDR3 region: CASSLIPRASGRQETQYF. CDR3 nucleotides: TGTGCCAGCAGCTTAATTCCTCGCGCTAGCGGGCGCCAAGAGACCCAGTACTTC.

The count of this clone is one. J is TRBJ2-5 and V is TRBV10-3, with TRBD2 matching 8 bases. Germline V gives CDR1 ENHRY, CDR2 SYGVKD. The junction had 10 bases not matched to a gene; V was cut back by 0 bases and J by 4 bases. The CDR3 totals 17 residues. The CDR3 loop reads CAISESVVAAGGETQYF. CDR3 sequence (DNA): TGTGCCATCAGTGAGTCGGTGGTGGCTGCGGGGGGAGAGACCCAGTACTTC.

The J gene is TRBJ1-2, the V gene TRBV28; the D gene is possibly TRBD1 (6 bases). V was clipped by 6 bases and J by 2 bases, with 10 bases between them. The CDR3 spans 13 residues. Germline CDR1 is MDHEN and CDR2 is SYDVKM. The CDR3 sequence: CASRDSLNYGYTF. The CDR3 region has the DNA TGTGCCAGCAGGGACAGCCTCAACTATGGCTACACCTTC.

The rearrangement links TRBV6-5 to TRBJ1-1; D is ambiguous. CDR1 MNHEY and CDR2 SVGAGI come from the germline V gene. Deletions cut 7 bases from V and 3 bases from J, with 12 bases between. The CDR3 has 13 residues. The DNA of the CDR3 is TGTGCCAGCACTCCGGGTGCGGACACTGAAGCTTTCTTT. Encoded protein: CASTPGADTEAFF.

The rearrangement links TRBV5-8 to TRBJ1-4; D is possibly TRBD1 (5 bases). Trimming took off 1 base at V and 5 bases at J, with 9 bases between the two ends. CDR1 and CDR2 from the germline V gene are SGHTS and YDEGEE. CDR3 size: 14 residues. The CDR3 DNA sequence: TGTGCCAGCAGCTTGAAACAGGAAAATGAAAAACTGTTTTTT. This encodes CASSLKQENEKLFF.

This chain uses TRBV7-2 with TRBJ2-1, with D unresolved. There are 15 residues in the CDR3. Trimming removed 5 bases at V and 4 bases at J, with 15 bases between. Germline V CDR1 and CDR2: SGHTA, FQGNSA. In DNA form, the CDR3 reads TGTGCCAGCAGCATACTCGGAATTTTTTACAATGAGCAGTTCTTC. Translated: CASSILGIFYNEQFF.

The V and J genes are TRBV5-1 and TRBJ1-6; D call uncertain. Per the germline V gene, CDR1 is SGHRS and CDR2 is YFSETQ. CDR3 length: 15 residues. V was shortened by 3 bases and J by 8 bases, with 15 bases between the two germline ends. The CDR3 DNA reads TGCGCCAGCAGCTGGACGGCAGGAGATCATTCACCCCTCCACTTT. As protein: CASSWTAGDHSPLHF.

This clone was recorded only once. The V call is TRBV10-3, the J call TRBJ2-1; D gene ambiguous. V dropped 3 bases and J dropped 0 bases, with 12 bases sitting between them. The CDR3 covers 16 residues. Per germline, CDR1 ENHRY and CDR2 SYGVKD. Here the CDR3 DNA reads TGTGCCATCAGTGATTCGGCGGTGAGCTCCTACAATGAGCAGTTCTTC. Amino acid sequence: CAISDSAVSSYNEQFF.

The chain uses TRBV5-1 and TRBJ1-1; 8 nucleotides agree with TRBD1. The V segment lost 0 bases and the J segment 1 base; nucleotides outside the gene matches: 2. The CDR3 covers 15 residues. Germline CDR1 SGHRS, CDR2 YFSETQ. In DNA form, the CDR3 reads TGCGCCAGCAGCTTGGCTCAGGGGGCGAACACTGAAGCTTTCTTT. The encoded protein is CASSLAQGANTEAFF.

V is TRBV30 and J is TRBJ1-6, with unresolved D. V gave up 1 base and J gave up 0 bases, with 13 bases separating them. This CDR3 contains 17 residues. Per the germline V gene, CDR1 is GTSNPN and CDR2 is SVGIG (reference sequence). This CDR3 is CAWSAGRRGSYNSPLHF. In DNA form, the CDR3 reads TGTGCCTGGAGTGCGGGCAGGCGAGGCTCCTATAATTCACCCCTCCACTTT.

The rearrangement joins TRBV19 to TRBJ2-2, with D hard to call. Germline V gives CDR1 LNHDA, CDR2 SQIVND (reference sequence). V was clipped by 5 bases and J by 4 bases, with 5 bases between them. CDR3 size: 12 residues. The CDR3 reads CASSPATGELFF. The CDR3 DNA reads as TGTGCCAGTAGTCCAGCCACCGGGGAGCTGTTTTTT. The full variable domain, completed using reference TRBV19 and TRBJ2-2, is DGGITQSPKYLFRKEGQNVTLSCEQNLNHDAMYWYRQDPGQGLRLIYYSQIVNDFQKGDIAEGYSVSREKKESFPLTVTSAQKNPTAFYLCASSPATGELFFGEGSRLTVL.

The chain combines TRBV29-1 with TRBJ1-1; D might be TRBD1 (6 bases). V lost 7 bases, J lost 6 bases, and 21 bases lay in between. The CDR3 runs to 14 residues. The germline V gene has CDR1 SQVTM and CDR2 ANQGSEA. CDR3 in amino acids: CSAHRDNKMAEAFF. CDR3 in DNA: TGCAGCGCTCACCGGGACAACAAAATGGCTGAAGCTTTCTTT.